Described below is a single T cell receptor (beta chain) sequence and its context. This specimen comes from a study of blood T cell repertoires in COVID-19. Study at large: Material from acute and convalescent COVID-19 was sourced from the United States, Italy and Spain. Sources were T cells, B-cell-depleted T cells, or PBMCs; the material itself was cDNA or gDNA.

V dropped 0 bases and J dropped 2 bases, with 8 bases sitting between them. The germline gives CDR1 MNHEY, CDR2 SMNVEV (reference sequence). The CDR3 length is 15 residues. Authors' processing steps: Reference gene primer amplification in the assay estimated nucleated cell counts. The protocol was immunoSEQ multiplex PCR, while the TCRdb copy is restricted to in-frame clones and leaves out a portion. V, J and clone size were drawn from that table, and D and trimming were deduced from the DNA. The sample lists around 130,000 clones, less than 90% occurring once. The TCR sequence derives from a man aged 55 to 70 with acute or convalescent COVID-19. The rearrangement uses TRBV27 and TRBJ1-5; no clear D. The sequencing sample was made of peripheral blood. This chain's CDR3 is CASSLSNSGNQPQHF. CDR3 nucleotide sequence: TGTGCCAGCAGTTTATCAAACAGTGGCAATCAGCCCCAGCATTTT.